This T cell receptor (beta chain) was captured by sequencing in a study of T-cell reconstitution after alpha-beta-depleted transplantation in children. The study's findings and limits: The high TCRbeta diversity at day 60 in some patients came from surviving recipient T cells and thymic progenitors. Alpha-beta T cells present about two months after transplant were reported to originate from several hundred expanded graft clones. T-cell numbers and diversity, one year after transplant, stemmed largely from T cells that were newly produced.

Unique molecular identifiers tagged the TCRbeta library. TCRdb independently ran MiXCR on the PCR reads; one entry per CDR3 protein. The table includes about 610,000 distinct CDR3 sequences, 27% detected once. The CDR3 loop spans 18 amino acids. Trimming stripped 1 base from V and 5 bases from J, with 21 bases between. Worth noting for this clonotype: Its antigen is still unknown.

The source is a boy in the first two years of life with Wiskott-Aldrich syndrome, due to receive a stem cell transplant. Sequencing was performed on PBMCs, taken before TCRalphabeta/CD19-depleted stem cell transplant. The genes are TRBV12-3 or TRBV12-4 and TRBJ2-1; D remains ambiguous. This chain's CDR3 is CASSLGFLVWAQHNEQFF. For the CDR3, the DNA is TGTGCCAGCAGTTTAGGTTTTCTAGTGTGGGCCCAACACAATGAGCAGTTCTTC.